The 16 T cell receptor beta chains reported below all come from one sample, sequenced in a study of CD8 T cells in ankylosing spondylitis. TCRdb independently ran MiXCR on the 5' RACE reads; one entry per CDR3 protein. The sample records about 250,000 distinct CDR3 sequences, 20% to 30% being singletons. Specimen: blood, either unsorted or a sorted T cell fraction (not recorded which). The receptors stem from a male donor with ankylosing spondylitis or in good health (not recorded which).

For the CDR3, the DNA is TGTGCCAGCAGTCCCGGGACTAGCGGTCCCCCGGCCAAAAACATTCAGTACTTC. Residues: CASSPGTSGPPAKNIQYF. This chain links TRBV6-2 or TRBV6-3 with TRBJ2-4; 11 nucleotides agree with TRBD2. Trimming cost V 5 bases and J 1 base; bases outside gene matches: 10. The CDR3 runs to 18 residues. Germline CDR1 is MNHEY and CDR2 is SVGEGT.

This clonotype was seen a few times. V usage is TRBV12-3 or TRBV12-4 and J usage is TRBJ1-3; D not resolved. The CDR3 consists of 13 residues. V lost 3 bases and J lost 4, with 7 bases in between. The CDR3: CASSLSGGNTIYF. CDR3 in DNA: TGTGCCAGCAGTTTGTCCGGGGGAAACACCATATATTTT.

The CDR3 DNA is TGTGCCAGCAGTCCAACACCGCGCTCTGGGGCCAACGTCCTGACTTTC. Translation: CASSPTPRSGANVLTF. The rearrangement links TRBV27 to TRBJ2-6; D remains ambiguous. CDR3 length: 16 residues. Trimming shortened V by 5 bases and J by 0 bases, and 11 bases separated the two germline ends. The germline V gene encodes CDR1 MNHEY and CDR2 SMNVEV (reference sequence).

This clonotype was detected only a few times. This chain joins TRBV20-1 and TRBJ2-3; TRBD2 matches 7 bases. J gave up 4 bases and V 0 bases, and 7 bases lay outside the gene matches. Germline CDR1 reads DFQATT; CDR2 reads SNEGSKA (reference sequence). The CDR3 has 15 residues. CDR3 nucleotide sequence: TGCAGTGCTAGAGAGTTTGGGACTAAGGCAGATACGCAGTATTTT. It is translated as CSAREFGTKADTQYF.

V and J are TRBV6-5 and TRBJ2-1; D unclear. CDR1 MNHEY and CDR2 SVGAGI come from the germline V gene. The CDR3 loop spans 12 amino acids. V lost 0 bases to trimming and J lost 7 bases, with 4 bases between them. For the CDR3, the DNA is TGTGCCAGCAGTTACTCGAGGAATGAGCAGTTCTTC. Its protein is CASSYSRNEQFF.

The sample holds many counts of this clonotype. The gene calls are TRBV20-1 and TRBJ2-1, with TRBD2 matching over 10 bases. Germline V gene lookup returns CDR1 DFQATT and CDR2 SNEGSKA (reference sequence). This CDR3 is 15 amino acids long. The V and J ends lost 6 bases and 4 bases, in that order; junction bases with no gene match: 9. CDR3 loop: CSATTSGKRYNEQFF. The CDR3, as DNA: TGCAGTGCCACTACTAGCGGGAAGAGGTACAATGAGCAGTTCTTC.

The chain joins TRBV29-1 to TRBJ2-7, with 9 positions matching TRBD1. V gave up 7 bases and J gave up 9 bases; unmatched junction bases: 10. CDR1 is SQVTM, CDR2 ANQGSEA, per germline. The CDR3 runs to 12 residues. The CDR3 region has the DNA TGCAGCGGGGGACAGGGAATTCAGTTGCAGTACTTC. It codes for CSGGQGIQLQYF.

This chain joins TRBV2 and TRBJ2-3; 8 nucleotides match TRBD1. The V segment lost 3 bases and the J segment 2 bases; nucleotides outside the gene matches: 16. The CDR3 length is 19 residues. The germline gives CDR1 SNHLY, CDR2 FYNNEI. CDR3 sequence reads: CASSERQGAVKGVTDTQYF. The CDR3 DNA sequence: TGTGCCAGCAGTGAGCGGCAGGGGGCGGTCAAAGGGGTCACAGATACGCAGTATTTT.

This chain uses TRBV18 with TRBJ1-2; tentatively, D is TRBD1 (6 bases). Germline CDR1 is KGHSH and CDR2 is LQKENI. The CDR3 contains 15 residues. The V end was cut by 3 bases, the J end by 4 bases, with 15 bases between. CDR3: CASSPPLEGVYGYTF. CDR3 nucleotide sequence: TGTGCCAGCTCACCCCCCCTGGAGGGGGTCTATGGCTACACCTTC. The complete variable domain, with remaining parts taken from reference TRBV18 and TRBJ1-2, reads NAGVMQNPRHLVRRRGQEARLRCSPMKGHSHVYWYRQLPEEGLKFMVYLQKENIIDESGMPKERFSAEFPKEGPSILRIQQVVRGDSAAYFCASSPPLEGVYGYTFGSGTRLTVV.

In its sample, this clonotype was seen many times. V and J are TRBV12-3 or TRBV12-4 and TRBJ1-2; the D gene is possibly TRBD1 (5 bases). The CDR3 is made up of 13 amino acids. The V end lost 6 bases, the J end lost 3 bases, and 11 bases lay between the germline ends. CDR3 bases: TGTGCCAGCAGCCGGGGGGGAGACTATGGCTACACCTTC. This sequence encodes CASSRGGDYGYTF.

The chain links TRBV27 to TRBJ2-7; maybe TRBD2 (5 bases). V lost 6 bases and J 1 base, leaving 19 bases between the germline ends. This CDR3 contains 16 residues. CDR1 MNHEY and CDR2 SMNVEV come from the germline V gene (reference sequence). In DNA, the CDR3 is TGTGCCAGCAGCTCTCCGGGGAGCGGACCATCCTACGAGCAGTACTTC. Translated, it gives CASSSPGSGPSYEQYF.

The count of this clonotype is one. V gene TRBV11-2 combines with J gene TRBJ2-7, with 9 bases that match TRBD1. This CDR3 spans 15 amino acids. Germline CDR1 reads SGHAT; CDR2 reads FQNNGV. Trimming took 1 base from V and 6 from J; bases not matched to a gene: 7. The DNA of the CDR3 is TGTGCCAGCAGCTTAGTCCCGGGACAGGGAGGCGAGCAGTACTTC. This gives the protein CASSLVPGQGGEQYF.

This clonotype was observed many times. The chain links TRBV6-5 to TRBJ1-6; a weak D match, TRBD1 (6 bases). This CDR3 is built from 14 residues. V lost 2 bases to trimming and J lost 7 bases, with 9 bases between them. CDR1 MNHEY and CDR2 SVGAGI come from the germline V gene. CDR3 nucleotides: TGTGCCAGCAGTTACGGGCAGGGGAATTCACCCCTCCACTTT. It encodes CASSYGQGNSPLHF.

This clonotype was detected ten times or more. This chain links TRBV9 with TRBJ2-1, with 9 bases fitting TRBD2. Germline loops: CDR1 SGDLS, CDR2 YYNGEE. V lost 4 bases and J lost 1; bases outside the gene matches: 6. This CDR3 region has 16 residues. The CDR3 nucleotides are TGTGCCAGCAGCTCTCTAGCGGGGACTTCCTACAATGAGCAGTTCTTC. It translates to CASSSLAGTSYNEQFF.

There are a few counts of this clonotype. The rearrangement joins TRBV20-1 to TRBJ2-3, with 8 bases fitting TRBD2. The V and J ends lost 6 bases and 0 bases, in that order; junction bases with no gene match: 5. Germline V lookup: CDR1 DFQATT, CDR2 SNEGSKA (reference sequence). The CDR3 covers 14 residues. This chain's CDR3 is CSAVAGPSTDTQYF. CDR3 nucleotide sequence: TGCAGTGCAGTAGCGGGGCCTAGCACAGATACGCAGTATTTT.

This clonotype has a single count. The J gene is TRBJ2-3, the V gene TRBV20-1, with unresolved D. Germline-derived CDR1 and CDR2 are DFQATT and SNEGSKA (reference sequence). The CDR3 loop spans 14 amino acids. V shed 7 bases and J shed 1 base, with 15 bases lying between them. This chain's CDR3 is CSGSGYPGTDTQYF. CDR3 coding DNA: TGCAGTGGCTCCGGCTATCCTGGCACAGATACGCAGTATTTT.